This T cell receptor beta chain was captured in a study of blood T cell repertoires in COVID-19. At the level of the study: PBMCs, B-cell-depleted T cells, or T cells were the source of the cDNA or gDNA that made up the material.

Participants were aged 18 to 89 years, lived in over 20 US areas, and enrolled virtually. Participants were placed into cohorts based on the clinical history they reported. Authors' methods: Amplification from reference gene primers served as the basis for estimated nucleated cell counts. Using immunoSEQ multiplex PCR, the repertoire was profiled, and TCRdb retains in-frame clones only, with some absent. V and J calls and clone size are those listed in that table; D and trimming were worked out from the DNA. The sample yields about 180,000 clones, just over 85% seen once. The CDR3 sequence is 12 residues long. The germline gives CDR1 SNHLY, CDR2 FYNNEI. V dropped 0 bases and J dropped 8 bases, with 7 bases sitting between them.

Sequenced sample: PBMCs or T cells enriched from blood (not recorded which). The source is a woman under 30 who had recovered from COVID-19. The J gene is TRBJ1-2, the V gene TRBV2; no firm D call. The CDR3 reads CASSEARGGYTF. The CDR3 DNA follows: TGTGCCAGCAGTGAAGCGCGAGGAGGCTACACCTTC.